This T cell receptor (beta chain) comes out of a study of control samples from healthy donors and cancer patients. The table came from immunoSEQ multiplex PCR; TCRdb's copy has only in-frame clones and leaves some out. The table shows 150,000 to 200,000 clones, with approximately 95% occurring only once. Specimen: blood. This receptor was obtained from a man between 18 and 35 years old in good health.

CDR3 coding DNA: TGTGCCACCTCGAGGGGAGCGAACACCGGGGAGCTGTTTTTT. Its translation is CATSRGANTGELFF. J is TRBJ2-2 and V is TRBV6-5; either TRBD1 or TRBD2 may fit D (5 bases each). Trimming pared 10 bases from V and 0 bases from J, leaving 12 bases between. Germline V CDR1 and CDR2: MNHEY, SVGAGI. This CDR3 contains 14 residues.